Given below is one TCR beta chain in context. As yet, its antigen is unknown. This record comes from a study of a mutant IDH1 vaccine in newly diagnosed glioma. Germline V lookup: CDR1 MRHNA, CDR2 SNTAGT. This CDR3 is 16 amino acids long. The V end was cut by 6 bases, the J end by 2 bases, with 19 bases between. The sample's time point: week 5, during vaccination. What each vaccine dose contained was 300 ug of mutant IDH1 20-mer peptide, accompanied by topical imiquimod. Profiled with immunoSEQ multiplex PCR; TCRdb holds only in-frame clones, not every one. The sample has around 52,000 clones; around 90% are singletons.

This chain joins TRBV6-4 and TRBJ1-1, with a weak D call TRBD1 (6 bases). The sample consisted of PBMCs, taken from a glioma patient whose treatment included an IDH1 peptide vaccine. The sequence derives from a woman between 40 and 50 years old with glioma. CDR3 DNA: TGTGCCAGCAGAAAACAGGGTCACAATCTTAACACTGAAGCTTTCTTT. Residues: CASRKQGHNLNTEAFF.